This TCR beta chain emerged from a study of shared clonotypes between healthy human individuals. Germline loops: CDR1 PRHDT, CDR2 FYEKMQ (reference sequence). The CDR3 is made up of 20 amino acids. V trimming: 4 bases; J trimming: 1 base; junction bases outside the gene matches: 16. Positively selected for CCR7, the CD45RO-negative cells used as naive CD8 cells excluded terminally differentiated effector memory CD45RA+ cells. Measured with immunoSEQ multiplex PCR; TCRdb has only the in-frame clones, and not every one. The profile shows about 820,000 clones, around 92% of them singletons. The sample was naive CD8+ T cells sorted from blood. The chain carries TRBV13 and TRBJ2-1; 10 bases fit TRBD2. The sequence derives from a man aged 25-40 years in good health. The CDR3 sequence is CASSYTTPISGRTSYNEQFF. DNA for the CDR3: TGTGCCAGCAGCTATACGACTCCAATTAGCGGGAGGACTTCCTACAATGAGCAGTTCTTC.